This T cell receptor (beta chain) was sequenced during a study of cytomegalovirus exposure and HLA in healthy donors. CDR1 is SGHKS and CDR2 is YYEKEE in the germline V gene (reference sequence). This CDR3 has 13 amino acids. Trimming took off 6 bases at V and 7 bases at J, with 14 bases between the two ends. PCR amplification relied on 60 Vbeta primers (plus 13 Jbeta primers). Original processing methods: Some 10 million of the about 80 million unique TCR beta chains counted in a later analysis were shared. TCRdb keeps only in-frame clones here, not all; method: immunoSEQ multiplex PCR. Clone size and the V and J calls come from that table; the DNA yielded D and trimming. This sample has roughly 150,000 clones, with around 85% found just once. This clone appeared a single time. Its target is not known. Study results and limitations: Looking again later, the authors saw that most CMV-associated TCR beta chains seemed HLA-restricted. An apparent linkage of common viral pathogens to several of the most significant clusters emerged in a later analysis. A later analysis showed that HLA-associated TCR beta chains had undergone more clonal expansion than equally common others.

The chain uses TRBV5-5 and TRBJ2-1, with D tentatively TRBD1 (5 bases). Sequenced sample: PBMCs. The TCR was taken from a male donor in good health and CMV-seronegative. The CDR3 sequence is CASIPLQGNEQFF. In nucleotides, the CDR3 is TGTGCCAGCATCCCCCTCCAGGGTAATGAGCAGTTCTTC.